Listed below are T cell receptor beta chains from one sample, sequenced in a study of OX40 agonist ivuxolimab in advanced cancers. Using immunoSEQ multiplex PCR, the repertoire was profiled, and TCRdb retains in-frame clones only, with some absent. The profile shows fewer than 90,000 clones, around 86% of them singletons. The specimen comprised CD4+ or CD8+ T cells sorted from blood, sampled in a trial of the OX40 agonist ivuxolimab. The receptors were sampled from an adult with an advanced solid tumor such as melanoma, head and neck, liver or kidney cancer. The CDR3 runs from the conserved cysteine through the conserved F or W. A D gene is named only where the DNA matches it firmly. A row's size may be missing; if present it is once, few, many or a size class.

len | d_gene | abundance | j_gene | v_gene | CDR3aa | CDR3nt
15 | . | . | TRBJ2-7 | TRBV4-3 | CASSQDMILRYEQYF | TGCGCCAGCAGCCAAGATATGATTCTGAGGTACGAGCAGTACTTC
14 | TRBD1 | . | TRBJ1-2 | TRBV5-8 | CASSLSGTGNGYTF | TGTGCCAGCAGCTTATCCGGGACAGGGAATGGCTACACCTTC
14 | TRBD1 | . | TRBJ1-2 | TRBV30 | CAWSSGTGGHGYTF | TGTGCCTGGAGTAGTGGGACAGGGGGACATGGCTACACCTTC
13 | . | . | TRBJ2-7 | TRBV7-2 | CASSLGRRNEQYF | TGTGCCAGCAGCTTAGGCAGACGGAACGAGCAGTACTTC
15 | TRBD1 | once | TRBJ2-1 | TRBV29-1 | CSVEARDRGNNEQFF | TGCAGCGTTGAAGCCCGGGACAGGGGAAACAATGAGCAGTTCTTC
13 | . | . | TRBJ1-2 | TRBV6-5 | CAARAGSGSGYTF | TGTGCCGCCCGAGCGGGATCCGGTAGTGGCTACACCTTC
13 | TRBD1 | . | TRBJ1-1 | TRBV4-3 | CASSQDRRGRAFF | TGCGCCAGCAGCCAAGATCGAAGGGGGCGAGCTTTCTTT
12 | . | few | TRBJ2-7 | TRBV6-6 | CASSPAYYEQYF | TGTGCCAGCAGTCCCGCCTACTACGAGCAGTACTTC
13 | . | . | TRBJ1-1 | TRBV6-4 | CASSDVGGARAFF | TGTGCCAGCAGTGACGTAGGAGGGGCCCGCGCTTTCTTT
11 | . | . | TRBJ1-1 | TRBV6-6 | CASSRDTEAFF | TGTGCCAGCAGCCGTGACACTGAAGCTTTCTTT
14 | . | . | TRBJ2-2 | TRBV7-2 | CASSLEWNTGELFF | TGTGCCAGCAGCTTGGAGTGGAACACCGGGGAGCTGTTTTTT
15 | TRBD1 | . | TRBJ2-7 | TRBV7-3 | CASSSSPGQGYEQYF | TGTGCCAGCAGTTCCTCCCCGGGACAGGGCTACGAGCAGTACTTC
14 | . | . | TRBJ1-2 | TRBV23-1 | CASSRAGHGYGYTF | TGCGCCAGCAGTCGTGCGGGCCATGGCTATGGCTACACCTTC
14 | TRBD1 | . | TRBJ1-1 | TRBV28 | CASSNDRVRSEAFF | TGTGCCAGCAGTAACGACAGGGTGCGGTCAGAAGCTTTCTTT
14 | . | . | TRBJ2-3 | TRBV7-3 | CASSPRGRTDTQYF | TGTGCCAGCAGCCCGCGGGGGCGCACAGATACGCAGTATTTT
13 | TRBD1 | few | TRBJ1-1 | TRBV30 | CAWRTGGYTEAFF | TGTGCCTGGAGGACAGGGGGTTACACTGAAGCTTTCTTT